The T cell receptor (beta chain) described here comes from a study of T-cell reconstitution after alpha-beta-depleted transplantation in children. Findings and caveats of the study: Day-60 TCRbeta diversity that was high in some patients was derived from surviving recipient T cells and thymic progenitors. Several hundred graft clones that had expanded were reportedly the source of alpha-beta T cells about two months after transplant. A year post-transplant, T-cell counts and diversity derived mostly from newly produced T cells.

Unique molecular identifiers tagged the TCRbeta library. MiXCR, run by TCRdb on the PCR reads, gives a single entry per CDR3 protein. The table includes tens of thousands of distinct CDR3 sequences, roughly 20% detected once. To note about this clonotype: Its antigen is as yet unknown.

The V gene's germline CDR1 is SEHNR and CDR2 FQNEAQ (reference sequence). The CDR3 is 15 amino acids. V shed 1 base and J 7 bases; nucleotides not matched to a gene: 7. This TCR was sampled from a male patient aged 2 to 10 who had a stem cell transplant for acute lymphoblastic leukemia, so the T cells may come from the graft donor. The chain carries TRBV7-9 and TRBJ1-5, with 7 bases lining up with TRBD1. The specimen was PBMCs, mostly from graft donor cells, collected 360 days after TCRalphabeta/CD19-depleted stem cell transplant. The CDR3 loop reads CASSLGQGVYQPQHF. For the CDR3, the DNA is TGTGCCAGCAGCTTAGGACAGGGTGTTTACCAGCCCCAGCATTTT.